Presented here are 29 T cell receptor beta chains from one specimen sequenced in a study of T cells in Graves' hyperthyroidism and ophthalmopathy. Amplification yielded TCR beta CDR3 regions, with RNA transcripts as the source. In the first-round RT-PCR of the TCR CDR3, the HTBI primer set was used. TCRdb re-analysed the multiplex PCR reads in MiXCR, keeping a single row per CDR3 protein. The sample lists 300,000 to 450,000 distinct CDR3 sequences; approximately 25% were seen once. Sequencing was performed on blood. All receptors come from a man aged 50-60 years with Graves' hyperthyroidism.

This clonotype has more than one count but fewer than ten. The genes are TRBV6-1 and TRBJ2-7, with a tentative D call TRBD2 (6 bases). Trimming took 1 base from V and 2 from J, leaving 15 bases between them. Germline V gives CDR1 MNHNS, CDR2 SASEGT. This CDR3 region has 16 residues. The CDR3 region has the DNA TGTGCCAGCAGTGAAGGCCCCCTGCGGGGCACCTACGAGCAGTACTTC. Its translation is CASSEGPLRGTYEQYF.

CDR3 residues: CASSQELYNEQFF. CDR3 DNA: TGTGCCAGCAGCCAAGAGCTTTACAATGAGCAGTTCTTC. The chain combines TRBV14 with TRBJ2-1; D is ambiguous. V dropped 0 bases and J dropped 4 bases, with 4 bases sitting between them. This CDR3 region has 13 residues. Germline values: CDR1 SGHDN, CDR2 FVKESK.

This clonotype was seen repeatedly, ten times or more. The chain couples TRBV12-3 or TRBV12-4 to TRBJ1-1, with D possibly TRBD1 on 5 matching bases. V shed 7 bases and J shed 6 bases, with 12 bases lying between them. This CDR3 is 12 amino acids long. The CDR3 sequence is CASNLMGAEAFF. The CDR3 DNA is TGTGCCAGCAACCTAATGGGGGCTGAAGCTTTCTTT.

The V gene is TRBV6-2 or TRBV6-3, the J gene TRBJ2-7, with a weak D call TRBD1 (6 bases). The germline CDR1 and CDR2 sequences are MNHEY and SVGEGT. V was cut by 5 bases and J by 2 bases, with 10 bases left in between. There are 13 residues in the CDR3. The DNA of the CDR3 is TGTGCCAGCAGTCAGACAGGCCCCTACGAGCAGTACTTC. It yields the protein CASSQTGPYEQYF.

This clonotype was observed at least ten times. The chain employs TRBV2 and TRBJ2-7; no clear D gene. Trimming pared 3 bases from V and 6 bases from J, leaving 12 bases between. Germline V gene data show CDR1 as SNHLY and CDR2 as FYNNEI. This CDR3 has 13 amino acids. The CDR3 DNA follows: TGTGCCAGCAGTGACTGGGGATCGGGCGAGCAGTACTTC. As protein: CASSDWGSGEQYF.

This clonotype has more than one count but fewer than ten. The chain joins TRBV7-3 to TRBJ2-1, with 7 bases aligning to TRBD1. The V gene end was trimmed by 5 bases and the J gene end by 5 bases; junction bases not matched to a gene: 6. This CDR3 is built from 14 residues. Per germline, CDR1 SGHTA and CDR2 FQGTGA. The DNA of the CDR3 is TGTGCCAGCAGCCGAGGGGACAGACACAATGAGCAGTTCTTC. Protein product: CASSRGDRHNEQFF.

The V and J genes are TRBV3-1 and TRBJ2-5; D may be TRBD1 or TRBD2 (5 bases each). V dropped 1 base and J dropped 2 bases, with 14 bases sitting between them. The germline gives CDR1 LGHDT, CDR2 YNNKEL (reference sequence). CDR3 length: 16 amino acids. The CDR3 DNA follows: TGTGCCAGCAGCCAAGTTGGGGGAGAGCCTCAAGAGACCCAGTACTTC. Its protein is CASSQVGGEPQETQYF.

This clonotype turned up a few times. V gene TRBV7-9 combines with J gene TRBJ2-5; D is undetermined. The CDR3 loop spans 13 amino acids. Trimming pared 0 bases from V and 5 bases from J, leaving 7 bases between. Germline V CDR1 and CDR2: SEHNR, FQNEAQ (reference sequence). The CDR3 sequence is CASSLAFLETQYF. CDR3 bases: TGTGCCAGCAGCTTAGCCTTCCTGGAGACCCAGTACTTC.

V gene TRBV27 combines with J gene TRBJ2-2, with D uncertain. CDR3 length: 14 residues. Germline CDR1 and CDR2: MNHEY and SMNVEV (reference sequence). Trimming left V 2 bases short and J 1 base short, with 5 bases between. CDR3 coding DNA: TGTGCCAGCAGTTTAATAGTGAACACCGGGGAGCTGTTTTTT. Translated: CASSLIVNTGELFF.

The chain couples TRBV29-1 to TRBJ1-2; the D is unclear. Trimming removed 7 bases from V and 5 bases from J, with 20 bases in between. Germline CDR1 is SQVTM and CDR2 is ANQGSEA. The CDR3 sequence is 14 residues long. CDR3 bases: TGCAGCGCAATCGGAACCTCAGGCCTTTATGGCTACACCTTC. Translation: CSAIGTSGLYGYTF.

On this clonotype: Without the conserved terminal phenylalanine or tryptophan, this CDR3 likely stems from a read error. The chain uses TRBV4-1 and TRBJ2-7, with 11 nucleotides matching TRBD2. Germline loops: CDR1 MGHRA, CDR2 YSYEKL. This CDR3 has 15 amino acids. The trim removed 3 bases at V and 3 bases at J, leaving 4 bases unmatched. The CDR3 spells CASSQASGGSYEQYL. The CDR3 bases are TGCGCCAGCAGCCAGGCTAGCGGGGGGAGCTACGAGCAGTACCTC.

The chain has TRBV18 and TRBJ1-2; D is undetermined. Trimming stripped 5 bases from V and 8 bases from J, with 12 bases between. Germline loops: CDR1 KGHSH, CDR2 LQKENI. This CDR3 comprises 12 residues. DNA of the CDR3: TGTGCCAGCTCAGCCTACAATGGAGGCTACACCTTC. Protein sequence: CASSAYNGGYTF.

The chain has TRBV6-2 or TRBV6-3 and TRBJ1-5, with D maybe TRBD1 (5 bases). Trimming left V 2 bases short and J 4 bases short, with 9 bases between. CDR1 and CDR2 from the germline V gene are MNHEY and SVGEGT. The CDR3 consists of 14 residues. CDR3 sequence reads: CASSYGAQNQPQHF. The CDR3 region has the DNA TGTGCCAGCAGTTACGGGGCCCAAAATCAGCCCCAGCATTTT.

The chain carries TRBV7-9 and TRBJ1-3; 12 bases line up with TRBD1. Germline loops: CDR1 SEHNR, CDR2 FQNEAQ (reference sequence). The CDR3 is 17 residues long. V lost 4 bases, J lost 2 bases, and 6 bases stayed unmatched. The CDR3 sequence is CASSYPGTGGTGNTIYF. DNA for the CDR3: TGTGCCAGCAGCTACCCCGGGACAGGGGGCACTGGAAACACCATATATTTT.

A word on this clonotype: Just one base apart from a much larger clone, this may be a read error. The V and J genes are TRBV11-2 and TRBJ2-7, with a possible D match to TRBD2 (5 bases). There are 14 residues in the CDR3. CDR1 and CDR2 (germline): SGHAT, FQNNGV. This CDR3 is CASSFDRESYEEYF. Here the CDR3 DNA reads TGTGCCAGCAGCTTTGATAGGGAGTCCTACGAGGAGTACTTC.

This clonotype was picked up a small number of times. V gene TRBV14 combines with J gene TRBJ2-1; the D is unclear. CDR1 SGHDN and CDR2 FVKESK come from the germline V gene. The V and J ends lost 3 bases and 5 bases respectively, with 8 bases between them. This CDR3 is built from 13 residues. The CDR3 here is CASSQVSHNEQFF. The CDR3 coding sequence is TGTGCCAGCAGCCAGGTCAGCCACAATGAGCAGTTCTTC.

This clonotype has just a few counts. The V call is TRBV30, the J call TRBJ2-7; tentative D call: TRBD1 (5 bases). The V end lost 0 bases, the J end lost 2 bases, and 8 bases lay between the germline ends. Per the germline V gene, CDR1 is GTSNPN and CDR2 is SVGIG (reference sequence). The CDR3 runs to 13 residues. The CDR3 protein is CAWSVQQAYEQYF. The CDR3 DNA follows: TGTGCCTGGAGTGTACAACAGGCCTACGAGCAGTACTTC.

In this sample, this clonotype turned up a few times. J is TRBJ2-1 and V is TRBV7-2; D call uncertain. This CDR3 contains 16 residues. V was pared by 5 bases and J by 0 bases, with 14 bases between. In germline, CDR1 is SGHTA, CDR2 FQGNSA. The CDR3 DNA is TGTGCCAGCAGCCCTAAACCTCACTCCTCCTACAATGAGCAGTTCTTC. It encodes CASSPKPHSSYNEQFF.

This clonotype was observed at least ten times. The chain combines TRBV7-8 with TRBJ2-1; 8 bases agree with TRBD2. This CDR3 spans 14 amino acids. CDR1 SGHVS and CDR2 FQNEAQ come from the germline V gene. V was clipped by 3 bases and J by 9 bases; unmatched bases: 7. Written as DNA, the CDR3 is TGTGCCAGCAGCTTCTCAGCGGGAGTTATTGAGCAGTTCTTC. Its protein is CASSFSAGVIEQFF. Filled out from reference TRBV7-8 and TRBJ2-1, the complete variable domain reads GAGVSQSPRYKVAKRGQDVALRCDPISGHVSLFWYQQALGQGPEFLTYFQNEAQLDKSGLPSDRFFAERPEGSVSTLKIQRTQQEDSAVYLCASSFSAGVIEQFFGPGTRLTVL.

This clonotype appeared a single time. The chain employs TRBV28 and TRBJ2-7, with 12 bases lining up with TRBD1. After removal of 4 bases from V and 7 bases from J, the junction contained 8 bases not matched to a gene. The V gene's germline CDR1 is MDHEN and CDR2 SYDVKM. The length of the CDR3 is 15 residues. DNA for the CDR3: TGTGCCAGCAGTTATCCCGGGACAGGGGGCTTAGAGCAGTACTTC. Amino acids: CASSYPGTGGLEQYF.

The chain combines TRBV2 with TRBJ1-5; 8 bases fit TRBD1. V gave up 5 bases and J gave up 4 bases; unmatched junction bases: 4. The CDR3 is made up of 14 amino acids. Germline V gene sequence: CDR1 SNHLY, CDR2 FYNNEI. The CDR3: CASSRTGKNQPQHF. The CDR3 coding sequence is TGTGCCAGCAGTAGGACAGGGAAAAATCAGCCCCAGCATTTT. Full variable domain (rest looked up from reference TRBV2 and TRBJ1-5): EPEVTQTPSHQVTQMGQEVILRCVPISNHLYFYWYRQILGQKVEFLVSFYNNEISEKSEIFDDQFSVERPDGSNFTLKIRSTKLEDSAMYFCASSRTGKNQPQHFGDGTRLSIL.

The chain uses TRBV5-1 and TRBJ2-7, with 7 nucleotides matching TRBD2. V gave up 4 bases and J gave up 0 bases; unmatched junction bases: 19. CDR1 and CDR2 (germline): SGHRS, YFSETQ. This CDR3 is 19 amino acids long. The CDR3 is CASSPGSKGLERDSYEQYF. The CDR3 nucleotides read TGCGCCAGCAGCCCCGGATCCAAGGGCCTGGAGCGGGACTCCTACGAGCAGTACTTC.

This clonotype was seen only a few times. The chain couples TRBV28 to TRBJ1-5, with 8 bases lining up with TRBD1. The germline gives CDR1 MDHEN, CDR2 SYDVKM. With 8 bases clipped from V and 6 bases from J, the junction kept 12 bases outside the gene matches. This CDR3 is built from 15 residues. CDR3: CASQTGQGIGQPQHF. The CDR3 bases are TGTGCCAGCCAAACTGGACAGGGAATAGGTCAGCCCCAGCATTTT.

This clonotype was picked up many times. The V call is TRBV18, the J call TRBJ1-1; unclear D gene. Trimming cost V 3 bases and J 5 bases, with 7 bases left between them. Germline CDR1 is KGHSH and CDR2 is LQKENI. This CDR3 contains 12 residues. The CDR3 nucleotides read TGTGCCAGCTCACCCCAGACGACTGAAGCTTTCTTT. This gives the protein CASSPQTTEAFF.

The V and J genes are TRBV4-1 and TRBJ2-7; D unresolved. V lost 4 bases, J lost 5 bases, and 15 bases lay in between. Germline V CDR1 and CDR2: MGHRA, YSYEKL. The CDR3 length is 14 residues. The chain's CDR3 is CASSPRTDGDEQYF. DNA of the CDR3: TGCGCCAGCAGCCCCCGGACGGACGGCGACGAGCAGTACTTC.

This clonotype showed up many times. The gene calls are TRBV11-2 and TRBJ2-2; 7 bases line up with TRBD2. The germline CDR1 and CDR2 sequences are SGHAT and FQNNGV. This CDR3 has 18 residues. V shed 1 base and J 0 bases; nucleotides not matched to a gene: 8. The DNA of the CDR3 is TGTGCCAGCAGCTTAGTAGTACCTAGCGGAACGAACACCGGGGAGCTGTTTTTT. Residues: CASSLVVPSGTNTGELFF.

A few counts support this clonotype. This chain joins TRBV5-1 and TRBJ1-2; TRBD1 agrees at 8 bases. The length of the CDR3 is 14 residues. Germline trimming cut 4 bases from V and 4 bases from J; bases unmatched to any gene: 6. Germline V gene lookup returns CDR1 SGHRS and CDR2 YFSETQ. The chain's CDR3 is CASSPGQDSYGYTF. The CDR3 DNA reads TGCGCCAGCAGCCCGGGACAGGATAGCTATGGCTACACCTTC.

This chain uses TRBV7-9 with TRBJ1-2; TRBD1 agrees at 8 bases. With V trimmed by 3 bases and J by 4 bases, 4 bases remained unmatched. Per germline, CDR1 SEHNR and CDR2 FQNEAQ (reference sequence). CDR3 length equals 14 residues. The CDR3 DNA reads TGTGCCAGCAGCTTCGACAGGGGCCTCTATGGCTACACCTTC. Translating it yields CASSFDRGLYGYTF.

This clonotype was seen only a few times. The V call is TRBV13, the J call TRBJ2-2; 9 bases align to TRBD1. Germline-derived CDR1 and CDR2 are PRHDT and FYEKMQ (reference sequence). The ends lost 7 bases at V and 4 bases at J; junction bases unmatched: 1. The CDR3 covers 13 residues. The CDR3 spells CASKGQGTGELFF. The CDR3 nucleotides are TGTGCCAGCAAGGGACAGGGCACCGGGGAGCTGTTTTTT.